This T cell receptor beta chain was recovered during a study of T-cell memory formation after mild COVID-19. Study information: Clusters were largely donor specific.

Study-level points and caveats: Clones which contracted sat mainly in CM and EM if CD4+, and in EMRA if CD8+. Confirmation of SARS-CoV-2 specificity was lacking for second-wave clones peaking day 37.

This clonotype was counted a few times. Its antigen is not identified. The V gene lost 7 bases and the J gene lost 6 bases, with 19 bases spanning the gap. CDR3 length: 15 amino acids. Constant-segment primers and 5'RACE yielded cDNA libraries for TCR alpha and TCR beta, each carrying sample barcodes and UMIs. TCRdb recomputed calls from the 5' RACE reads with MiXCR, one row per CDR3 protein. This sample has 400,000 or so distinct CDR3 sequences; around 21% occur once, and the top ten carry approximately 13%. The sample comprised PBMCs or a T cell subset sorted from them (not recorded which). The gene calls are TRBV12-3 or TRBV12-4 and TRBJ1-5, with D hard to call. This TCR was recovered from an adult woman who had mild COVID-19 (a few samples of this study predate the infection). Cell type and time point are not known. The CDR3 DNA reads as TGTGCCAGCACCCCCGGTTGGGTGGTCGGTCAGCCCCAGCATTTT. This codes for CASTPGWVVGQPQHF.